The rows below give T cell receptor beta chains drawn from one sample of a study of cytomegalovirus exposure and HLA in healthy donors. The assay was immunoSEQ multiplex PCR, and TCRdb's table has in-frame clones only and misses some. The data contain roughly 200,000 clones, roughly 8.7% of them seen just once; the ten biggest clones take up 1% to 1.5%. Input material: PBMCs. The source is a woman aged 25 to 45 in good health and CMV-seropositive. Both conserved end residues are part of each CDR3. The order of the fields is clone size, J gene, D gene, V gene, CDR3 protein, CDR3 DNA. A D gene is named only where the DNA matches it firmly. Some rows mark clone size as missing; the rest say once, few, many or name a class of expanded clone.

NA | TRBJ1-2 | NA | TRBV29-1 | CSVGGGGWDGYGYTF | TGCAGCGTTGGCGGGGGGGGGTGGGACGGCTATGGCTACACCTTC
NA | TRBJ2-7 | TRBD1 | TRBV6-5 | CASSNLGQFYEQYF | TGTGCCAGCAGTAACCTGGGACAGTTCTACGAGCAGTACTTC
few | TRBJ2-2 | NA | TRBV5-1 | CASSLMWGGRTGELFF | TGCGCCAGCAGCTTGATGTGGGGCGGAAGGACCGGGGAGCTGTTTTTT
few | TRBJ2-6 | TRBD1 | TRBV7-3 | CASSPGQGAGANVLTF | TGTGCCAGCAGCCCGGGACAGGGGGCTGGGGCCAACGTCCTGACTTTC
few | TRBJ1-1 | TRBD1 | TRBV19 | CASRGRTGGGTEAFF | TGTGCCAGTAGAGGCCGGACAGGTGGGGGAACTGAAGCTTTCTTT
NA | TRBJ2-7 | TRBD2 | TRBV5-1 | CASNPSGGGPYEQYF | TGCGCCAGCAATCCCAGCGGGGGAGGGCCTTACGAGCAGTACTTC
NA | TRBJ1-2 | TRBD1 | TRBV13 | CASSGPTGRYGYTF | TGTGCCAGCAGCGGACCGACAGGGCGCTATGGCTACACCTTC
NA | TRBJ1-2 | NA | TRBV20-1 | CSGNGNYGYTF | TGCAGTGGTAACGGGAACTATGGCTACACCTTC
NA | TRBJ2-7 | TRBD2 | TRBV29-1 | CSVAGDPRAGSGSKPYEQYF | TGCAGCGTCGCCGGGGACCCCCGGGCCGGTAGCGGGAGCAAACCCTACGAGCAGTACTTC
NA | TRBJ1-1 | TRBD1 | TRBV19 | CASSTSGTGRPEAFF | TGTGCCAGTAGTACTTCCGGGACAGGGCGGCCTGAAGCTTTCTTT
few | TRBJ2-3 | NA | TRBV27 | CASSFAERDTQYF | TGTGCCAGCAGTTTCGCGGAAAGGGATACGCAGTATTTT
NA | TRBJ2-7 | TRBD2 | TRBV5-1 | CASSLEGGLAGGVEQYF | TGCGCCAGCAGCTTGGAAGGGGGACTAGCGGGAGGGGTCGAGCAGTACTTC
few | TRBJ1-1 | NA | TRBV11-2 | CASSLPGRRAFF | TGTGCCAGCAGCCTCCCGGGTAGGAGGGCTTTCTTT
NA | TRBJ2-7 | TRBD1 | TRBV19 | CASSPGTGFAYEQYF | TGTGCCAGTAGTCCAGGGACAGGGTTCGCTTACGAGCAGTACTTC
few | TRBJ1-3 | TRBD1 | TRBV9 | CASSVGQPSSSGNTIYF | TGTGCCAGCAGCGTGGGACAGCCTTCGTCCTCTGGAAACACCATATATTTT
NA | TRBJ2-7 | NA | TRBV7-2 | CASSLGRLATSSYEQYF | TGTGCCAGCAGCTTAGGGCGCCTAGCGACAAGCTCCTACGAGCAGTACTTC
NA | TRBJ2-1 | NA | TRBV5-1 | CASSLYGSSYNEQFF | TGCGCCAGCAGCTTGTACGGGAGCAGTTACAATGAGCAGTTCTTC
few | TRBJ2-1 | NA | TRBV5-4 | CASSSYSEQFF | TGTGCCAGCAGCTCTTACTCTGAGCAGTTCTTC
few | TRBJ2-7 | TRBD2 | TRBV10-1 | CASSPGLAGFYEQYF | TGCGCCAGCAGCCCGGGACTAGCGGGTTTTTACGAGCAGTACTTC
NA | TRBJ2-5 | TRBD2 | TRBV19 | CASSGLAGGEETQYF | TGTGCCAGTAGTGGACTAGCGGGAGGTGAAGAGACCCAGTACTTC
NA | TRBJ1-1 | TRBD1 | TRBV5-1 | CASSTGRGTGPFF | TGCGCCAGCAGCACCGGGCGCGGGACAGGGCCTTTCTTT
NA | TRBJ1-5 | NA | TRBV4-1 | CASSQEGLEPQHF | TGCGCCAGCAGCCAGGAGGGGCTTGAGCCCCAGCATTTT
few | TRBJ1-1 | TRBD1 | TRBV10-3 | CAISEPTTGGPLTEAFF | TGTGCCATCAGTGAGCCTACGACAGGGGGGCCTCTCACTGAAGCTTTCTTT
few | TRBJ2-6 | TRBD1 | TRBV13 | CASSLSRDRVSGANVLTF | TGTGCCAGCAGCTTGTCCCGGGACAGGGTATCGGGGGCCAACGTCCTGACTTTC
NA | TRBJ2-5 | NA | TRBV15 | CATKQLSDGKETQYF | TGTGCCACCAAACAGCTGTCTGACGGGAAAGAGACCCAGTACTTC
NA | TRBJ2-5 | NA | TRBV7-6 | CASSLGLGGEQYF | TGTGCCAGCAGCTTAGGACTAGGAGGGGAGCAGTACTTC